This T cell receptor (beta chain) was recorded in a study of control samples from healthy donors and cancer patients. This CDR3 is built from 18 residues. The protocol was immunoSEQ multiplex PCR, while the TCRdb copy is restricted to in-frame clones and leaves out a portion. The repertoire holds about 64,000 clones, with roughly 90% as singletons. Sample: PBMCs. This TCR derives from a man aged 40-49 years with colorectal cancer. The rearrangement uses TRBV21-1 and TRBJ1-3. TRBV21-1 constitutes a pseudogene. The CDR3 DNA reads TGTGCCAGCAGCAAAATTGGAGGGGCATGCCCCGAGGGAAACACCATATATTTT. It specifies CASSKIGGACPEGNTIYF.